This entry describes one T cell receptor beta chain. J was trimmed by 2 bases and V by 5 bases; bases with no gene match: 8. CDR1 and CDR2 from the germline V gene are SGHTA and FQGTGA. The CDR3 spans 15 residues. This specimen belongs to a study of T cell responses to AZD1222 COVID-19 vaccine. Sequenced by immunoSEQ multiplex PCR; TCRdb stores in-frame clones only, minus some. The data contain some 140,000 clones, roughly 93% of them singletons. The sample was peripheral blood, taken on day 0 of AZD1222 vaccination. The chain is built from TRBV7-3 and TRBJ2-5, with 7 bases lining up with TRBD1. The source is an adult in good health. The chain's CDR3 is CASSPTRTGQETQYF. The CDR3 bases are TGTGCCAGCAGCCCTACCAGGACAGGTCAAGAGACCCAGTACTTC.